These T cell receptor beta chains were read from a single sample in a study of T-cell reconstitution after alpha-beta-depleted transplantation in children. TCRdb reprocessed the PCR reads via MiXCR and lists one record per CDR3 protein. The sample carries over 550,000 distinct CDR3 sequences, about 10% recorded once. Here the sequenced sample was PBMCs from the stem cell graft donor, taken from the stem cell graft. All receptors derive from a human donor who donated a stem cell graft to a child with acute myeloid leukemia. CDR3s include the opening cysteine and the closing phenylalanine or tryptophan. The D gene is left open where the match is weak. Clone size, where shown, is once, few, many, or a class for clones that have expanded.

>TRBD2|TRBV7-2|TRBJ2-1|NA
TGTGCCAGCATCCAAAATAGCGGGTACAATGAGCAGTTCTTC
CASIQNSGYNEQFF
>TRBD2|TRBV20-1|TRBJ2-1|many
TGCAGTGCTCCCCGACTAGCGGGCGGAATATACAATGAGCAGTTCTTC
CSAPRLAGGIYNEQFF
>NA|TRBV20-1|TRBJ2-3|NA
TGCAGTGCTAGAGATCCTAGCTCTCCCACAGATACGCAGTATTTT
CSARDPSSPTDTQYF
>TRBD2|TRBV6-5|TRBJ2-2|few
TGTGCCAGCAGTTACTCGCTTCGGGAGGGCCGCTACGGGGAGCTGTTTTTT
CASSYSLREGRYGELFF
>TRBD1|TRBV28|TRBJ1-2|NA
TGTGCCAGCAGTGACCCGGGACAGAGCTATGGCTACACCTTC
CASSDPGQSYGYTF
>TRBD1|TRBV6-1|TRBJ2-7|few
TGTGCCAGCAGTGTCAGGGGGCGATATGAGCAGTACTTC
CASSVRGRYEQYF
>NA|TRBV2|TRBJ2-1|NA
TGTGCCAGCAGTGAATCGGGATTTGATGAGCAGTTCTTC
CASSESGFDEQFF
>NA|TRBV20-1|TRBJ2-7|few
TGCAGTGGAGCGGGTAACGAGCAGTACTTC
CSGAGNEQYF
>TRBD1|TRBV6-4|TRBJ1-1|many
TGTGCCAGCAGTCGTTCCCGATTTCCCGGGACAGGAAATTACGCGAACACTGAAGCTTTCTTT
CASSRSRFPGTGNYANTEAFF
>TRBD2|TRBV6-2/TRBV6-3|TRBJ2-1|once
TGTGCCAGCAGTTACCCGGGACTAGCGGGAGGGCCGAACTACGATGAGCAGTTCTTC
CASSYPGLAGGPNYDEQFF
>TRBD1|TRBV3-1|TRBJ2-5|many
TGTGCCAGCAGCCGGAGACAGGGTCTCGAGACCCAGTACTTC
CASSRRQGLETQYF
>NA|TRBV5-1|TRBJ2-1|many
TGCGCCAGCTCTACCCTTGGGAGCTCCTACAATGAGCAGTTCTTC
CASSTLGSSYNEQFF
>NA|TRBV5-6|TRBJ1-1|few
TGTGCCAGCAGCCTGCGGGGGGCCCCGAACACTGAAGCTTTCTTT
CASSLRGAPNTEAFF
>NA|TRBV6-2/TRBV6-3|TRBJ2-7|many
TGTGCCAGCAGTTACGCGGCCTACGAGCAGTACTTC
CASSYAAYEQYF
>NA|TRBV29-1|TRBJ2-7|many
TGCAGCGTTGTCGACGGAACAGGCTCCTACGAGCAGTACTTC
CSVVDGTGSYEQYF
>NA|TRBV9|TRBJ2-7|NA
TGTGCCAGCAGCGTAGAAAGCGCCGCCTACGAGCAGTACTTC
CASSVESAAYEQYF
>TRBD2|TRBV7-2|TRBJ2-7|many
TGTGCCAGCAGCTTAGTGTCTAGCGGGAGCTACGAGCAGTACTTC
CASSLVSSGSYEQYF
>NA|TRBV11-3|TRBJ2-1|many
TGTGCCAGCAGCTTAGATCCGGACTCCTACAATGAGCAGTTCTTC
CASSLDPDSYNEQFF
>NA|TRBV9|TRBJ2-2|many
TGTGCCAGCAGCTTCGGGACAACCGGGGAGCTGTTTTTT
CASSFGTTGELFF
>NA|TRBV20-1|TRBJ2-7|NA
TGCAGTGCTAGTCCGGGGGCTGGCTACGAGCAGTACTTC
CSASPGAGYEQYF
>TRBD2|TRBV20-1|TRBJ2-1|few
TGCAGTGCTAGAGTGGCAGGCGGGAGGGCCGGCTACAATGAGCAGTTCTTC
CSARVAGGRAGYNEQFF
>NA|TRBV6-1|TRBJ2-7|few
TGTGCCAGCCTCCCGGCTAGTACTCCCCACGAGCAGTACTTC
CASLPASTPHEQYF
>NA|TRBV6-6|TRBJ2-2|many
TGTGCCAGCACCACCGGGACCGGGGAGCTGTTTTTT
CASTTGTGELFF
>NA|TRBV2|TRBJ2-1|many
TGTGCCAGCAGGCAGGTGGGGGGACGTAAGGTGGAGCAGTTCTTC
CASRQVGGRKVEQFF
>TRBD1|TRBV28|TRBJ1-4|many
TGTGCCAGCAGTCCTCAGGGGGGGACTAATGAAAAACTGTTTTTT
CASSPQGGTNEKLFF
>NA|TRBV4-1|TRBJ2-1|few
TGCGCCAGCAGCCAAGATCTTCGGGGACCGATCGGTGAGCAGTTCTTC
CASSQDLRGPIGEQFF
>NA|TRBV5-1|TRBJ2-7|many
TGCGCCAGCAGCTTGGCCAGGGGAACCTACGAGCAGTACTTC
CASSLARGTYEQYF